One sample yielded the 13 T cell receptor beta chains listed below, sequenced in a study of PD-L1 blockade in urothelial cancer. Here immunoSEQ multiplex PCR was the method, and the copy in TCRdb shows in-frame clones only, minus some. The data contain some 90,000 clones, around 92% of them seen just once; the ten biggest clones take up 0.85% to 1%. As for time point: pretreatment peripheral blood. This specimen was PBMCs, taken around atezolizumab (anti-PD-L1) treatment. These receptors originate from a woman over 75 with urothelial cancer.

By its share, this clone is medium-sized. This rearrangement joins TRBV12-5 to TRBJ2-3; 7 bases map to TRBD1. The CDR3 covers 15 residues. J lost 2 bases, V lost 1 base, and 3 bases had no gene match. CDR1 and CDR2 from the germline V gene are LGHNT and FRNRAP. CDR3 sequence (DNA): TGTGCTAGTGGTTTGGAGGGGGCAGCCACAGATACGCAGTATTTT. Protein product: CASGLEGAATDTQYF.

The V call is TRBV6-1, the J call TRBJ2-1; D ambiguous. This CDR3 comprises 13 residues. V was trimmed by 2 bases and J by 6 bases, leaving 8 bases between them. The V gene's germline CDR1 is MNHNS and CDR2 SASEGT. The CDR3 is CASSEIDSNEQFF. The DNA of the CDR3 is TGTGCCAGCAGTGAAATTGATAGCAATGAGCAGTTCTTC.

The chain links TRBV19 to TRBJ1-1; D not resolved. This CDR3 is 13 amino acids long. Germline values: CDR1 LNHDA, CDR2 SQIVND (reference sequence). Trimming stripped 5 bases from V and 6 bases from J, with 13 bases between. The CDR3 loop is CASSPRGVPEAFF. CDR3 DNA: TGTGCCAGTAGTCCCCGGGGAGTCCCTGAAGCTTTCTTT.

V usage is TRBV19 and J usage is TRBJ2-5; the match to TRBD2 covers 9 bases. The junction had 4 bases not matched to a gene; V was cut back by 3 bases and J by 2 bases. From germline, CDR1 is LNHDA and CDR2 SQIVND (reference sequence). CDR3 length: 15 residues. This CDR3 reads CASSIGGRGQETQYF. The CDR3 coding sequence is TGTGCCAGTAGTATCGGCGGGAGGGGTCAAGAGACCCAGTACTTC.

The chain carries TRBV7-2 and TRBJ1-2; D call uncertain. In germline, CDR1 is SGHTA, CDR2 FQGNSA. V lost 5 bases, J lost 5 bases, and 6 bases lay in between. This CDR3 region has 11 residues. The CDR3 loop reads CASSQKYGYTF. CDR3 bases: TGTGCCAGCAGCCAGAAATATGGCTACACCTTC.

The CDR3 sequence is CASSLQGGYEQYF. The CDR3 bases are TGTGCCAGCAGCCTGCAGGGTGGGTACGAGCAGTACTTC. The chain combines TRBV28 with TRBJ2-7; the D gene is possibly TRBD1 (5 bases). V dropped 6 bases and J dropped 4 bases, with 13 bases sitting between them. The CDR3 consists of 13 residues. From germline, CDR1 is MDHEN and CDR2 SYDVKM.

The rearrangement joins TRBV2 to TRBJ2-7; D remains unclear. Trimming cost V 6 bases and J 1 base, with 4 bases left between them. The CDR3 spans 11 residues. CDR1 is SNHLY, CDR2 FYNNEI, per germline. Here the CDR3 reads CASSPSYEQYF. The CDR3 coding sequence is TGTGCCAGCAGCCCATCCTACGAGCAGTACTTC.

CDR3 loop: CASSLHRANTEAFF. In nucleotides, the CDR3 is TGTGCCAGCAGCTTACACAGGGCGAACACTGAAGCTTTCTTT. The chain employs TRBV7-3 and TRBJ1-1, with D perhaps TRBD1 (6 bases). The length of the CDR3 is 14 residues. The V and J ends lost 2 bases and 1 base respectively, with 8 bases between them. Germline lookup yields CDR1 SGHTA and CDR2 FQGTGA.

The rearrangement uses TRBV5-1 and TRBJ2-5; 10 bases match TRBD2. The CDR3 has 16 residues. V gave up 1 base and J gave up 4 bases; unmatched junction bases: 7. Germline CDR1 is SGHRS and CDR2 is YFSETQ. For the CDR3, the DNA is TGCGCCAGCAGCTTGAGGGCTAGCGGGAGCAGAGAGACCCAGTACTTC. Translation gives CASSLRASGSRETQYF.

The V call is TRBV10-2, the J call TRBJ2-3; TRBD2 matches 10 bases. V trimming: 6 bases; J trimming: 5 bases; junction bases outside the gene matches: 8. Germline CDR1 is WSHSY and CDR2 is SAAADI. The length of the CDR3 is 15 residues. In DNA, the CDR3 is TGCGCCAGCAGAGCTAGCGGGAGTGGTGGAGATACGCAGTATTTT. Amino acids: CASRASGSGGDTQYF.

This rearrangement joins TRBV9 to TRBJ2-2, with 12 bases matching TRBD2. V lost 4 bases and J lost 3; bases outside the gene matches: 13. The germline CDR1 and CDR2 sequences are SGDLS and YYNGEE. The CDR3 consists of 19 residues. In DNA form, the CDR3 reads TGTGCCAGCAGCCCCTGGGTGGCTAGCGGGAGGGCGGACACCGGGGAGCTGTTTTTT. Residues: CASSPWVASGRADTGELFF.

V gene TRBV5-5 combines with J gene TRBJ2-5; 8 bases agree with TRBD2. Per the germline V gene, CDR1 is SGHKS and CDR2 is YYEKEE (reference sequence). J was trimmed by 2 bases and V by 6 bases; bases with no gene match: 9. The CDR3 contains 15 residues. In DNA, the CDR3 is TGTGCCAGCACCCCGTCCTTAGCGGGACAAGAGACCCAGTACTTC. Amino acids: CASTPSLAGQETQYF. Based on the CDR3 plus reference TRBV5-5 and TRBJ2-5, the full variable domain is DAGVTQSPTHLIKTRGQQVTLRCSPISGHKSVSWYQQVLGQGPQFIFQYYEKEERGRGNFPDRFSARQFPNYSSELNVNALLLGDSALYLCASTPSLAGQETQYFGPGTRLLVL.

V usage is TRBV7-9 and J usage is TRBJ2-1; TRBD2 matches at 7 bases. Germline CDR1 is SEHNR and CDR2 is FQNEAQ (reference sequence). The CDR3 length is 12 residues. V gave up 3 bases and J gave up 8 bases; unmatched junction bases: 1. CDR3 nucleotides: TGTGCCAGCAGCTTCCTAGCGGATGAGCAGTTCTTC. Its protein product is CASSFLADEQFF.